This TCR beta chain was observed in a study of naive and memory T cell subsets. Overall study findings and caveats: Naive repertoires, especially CD8, held a few larger clonotypes, possibly memory cells re-expressing CD45RA.

Turning to this clonotype: What it binds is unknown.

V lost 1 base and J 5 bases, leaving 15 bases between the germline ends. The V gene's germline CDR1 is MNHEY and CDR2 SMNVEV (reference sequence). The CDR3 length is 15 residues. Both TRBC1 and TRBC2 were covered by a beta constant-region primer of two equimolar oligonucleotides. The ligated cDNA underwent four PCR rounds using SP2 and nested alpha and beta constant-region primers. MiXCR, run by TCRdb on the UMI-ligation and nested PCR reads, gives a single entry per CDR3 protein. There are more than 120,000 distinct CDR3 sequences in the sample; around 21% occur only once, and 0.6% to 0.8% lies in the top ten.

This receptor was obtained from a human donor in good health. Material for sequencing was naive CD8+ T cells from blood. J is TRBJ2-7 and V is TRBV27; D unresolved. CDR3 region: CASSLWHILYHEQYF. The DNA of the CDR3 is TGTGCCAGCAGTTTATGGCACATCTTGTATCACGAGCAGTACTTC.